This entry lists 19 T cell receptor delta chains sequenced from one sample in a study of Vδ1+ human thymocytes. Their target antigens are unknown. Sequences come from RNA converted to cDNA by reverse transcription. Multiplex PCR used pooled V-gene forward primers and a constant-region reverse primer to amplify CDR3s. TCRdb fed the multiplex PCR reads to CATT. The sample has roughly 76,000 delta-chain clones, about 35% seen once. Notes on the study in general: Highly polyclonal TRG and TRD repertoires with Gaussian CDR3 length distributions appeared in thymus.

Sequenced: Vdelta1+ gamma-delta thymocytes from the thymus. Subset noted: FACS-sorted CD3+ TCRalphabeta- TCRVdelta1+ TCRVdelta2- thymocytes. Receptor source: a boy in the first two years of life who had congenital heart surgery.

This clone was recorded a few times. V is TRDV1 and J is TRDJ1; D is unclear. V gave up 2 bases and J gave up 0 bases, with 22 bases separating them. The CDR3 consists of 19 residues. CDR1 and CDR2 (germline): TSWWSYY, QGS. CDR3 residues: CALGEVFGSSSRYTDKLIF. Here the CDR3 DNA reads TGTGCTCTTGGGGAAGTTTTCGGATCATCCTCCCGATACACCGATAAACTCATCTTT.

The V gene is TRDV1, the J gene TRDJ1; the match to TRDD3 covers 8 bases. This CDR3 comprises 27 residues. Looked up from germline, CDR1 is TSWWSYY and CDR2 is QGS. Unmatched junction bases numbered 40, after V lost 4 bases and J lost 0 bases. CDR3 in amino acids: CALGGRTLLRPVSGGPFVPMYTDKLIF. The CDR3 region has the DNA TGTGCTCTTGGGGGGCGAACGCTCCTACGGCCTGTTTCTGGGGGACCTTTCGTACCTATGTACACCGATAAACTCATCTTT.

This clone was picked up a small number of times. V usage is TRDV1 and J usage is TRDJ1; D uncertain. Per germline, CDR1 TSWWSYY and CDR2 QGS. The CDR3 extends over 14 amino acids. Trimming left V 3 bases short and J 0 bases short, with 8 bases between. The CDR3 DNA follows: TGTGCTCTTGGGGATATACCTTACACCGATAAACTCATCTTT. Protein: CALGDIPYTDKLIF.

This chain connects TRDV3 to TRDJ1; 7 positions agree with TRDD3. This CDR3 comprises 16 residues. Per the germline V gene, CDR1 is TVYSNPD and CDR2 is GDNSRS (reference sequence). V dropped 2 bases and J dropped 0; count of bases not matched to a gene: 12. The DNA for the CDR3 is TGTGCCTTTGGGTGGGGGACATCACGATACACCGATAAACTCATCTTT. Protein: CAFGWGTSRYTDKLIF.

The table lists this clone with a few counts. The genes are TRDV1 and TRDJ1; no definite D call. V was cut by 9 bases and J by 2 bases, with 19 bases left in between. CDR3 length: 15 residues. Germline V gene sequence: CDR1 TSWWSYY, CDR2 QGS. CDR3 in DNA: TGTGCTCTCGCTCCCAAGTACGATAGGACCGATAAACTCATCTTT. Protein product: CALAPKYDRTDKLIF.

The V gene is TRDV1, the J gene TRDJ1; D ambiguous. This CDR3 is built from 17 residues. Germline assignment: CDR1 TSWWSYY and CDR2 QGS. V lost 5 bases and J lost 8, with 27 bases in between. The CDR3 loop is CALGQFPIWRSSNKLIF. The CDR3 DNA is TGTGCTCTTGGGCAATTCCCAATTTGGAGGTCCAGCAACAAACTCATCTTT.

The chain joins TRDV1 to TRDJ1; TRDD3 matches at 13 bases. Germline CDR1 and CDR2: TSWWSYY and QGS. The trim removed 0 bases at V and 3 bases at J, leaving 19 bases unmatched. The CDR3 is made up of 22 amino acids. CDR3 nucleotides: TGTGCTCTTGGGGAACTGCATCCTACCGCGCGACTGGGGGATACGGGGGCCGATAAACTCATCTTT. It yields the protein CALGELHPTARLGDTGADKLIF.

The V and J genes are TRDV1 and TRDJ1, with unresolved D. Germline-derived CDR1 and CDR2 are TSWWSYY and QGS. CDR3 size: 16 residues. Trimming removed 1 base from V and 3 bases from J, with 15 bases in between. The CDR3 DNA reads TGTGCTCTTGGGGAACGATGGTGCGTGTACGCCGATAAACTCATCTTT. It yields the protein CALGERWCVYADKLIF.

The V call is TRDV1, the J call TRDJ1; 9 bases align to TRDD2. The CDR3 has 17 residues. Germline V gives CDR1 TSWWSYY, CDR2 QGS. Trimming at V came to 0 bases and at J to 5 bases, leaving 10 bases not matched to a gene. This chain's CDR3 is CALGELSFLRRGDKLIF. CDR3 coding DNA: TGTGCTCTTGGGGAACTTTCCTTCCTACGGAGGGGGGATAAACTCATCTTT.

This sequence joins TRDV1 and TRDJ1; 10 bases are a match to TRDD3. Trimming took 3 bases from V and 4 from J; bases not matched to a gene: 20. The germline V gene has CDR1 TSWWSYY and CDR2 QGS. This CDR3 has 20 amino acids. The CDR3 spells CALGDQYWGIVGVCFDKLIF. CDR3 bases: TGTGCTCTTGGGGATCAATACTGGGGGATTGTTGGGGTATGCTTCGATAAACTCATCTTT.

This clone was seen only a few times. The same CDR3 arises from other DNA sequences in this sample as well. The rearrangement uses TRDV1 and TRDJ1; a possible D gene is TRDD2 (6 bases). V gave up 2 bases and J gave up 0 bases, with 25 bases separating them. There are 20 residues in the CDR3. The V gene's germline CDR1 is TSWWSYY and CDR2 QGS. The CDR3 sequence: CALGEALLRFGGLYTDKLIF. The CDR3 DNA reads as TGTGCTCTTGGGGAAGCACTCCTACGATTCGGTGGGCTCTACACCGATAAACTCATCTTT.

This clone was found a few times. The rearrangement links TRDV1 to TRDJ1; 9 bases line up with TRDD3. V lost 6 bases, J lost 0 bases, and 14 bases stayed unmatched. The CDR3 has 18 residues. Germline-derived CDR1 and CDR2 are TSWWSYY and QGS. CDR3 sequence reads: CALGHLEGIRVNTDKLIF. The CDR3, as DNA: TGTGCTCTTGGCCATCTTGAGGGGATACGGGTAAACACCGATAAACTCATCTTT.

This chain joins TRDV1 and TRDJ1; 13 bases map to TRDD3. Trimming cost V 4 bases and J 0 bases; bases outside gene matches: 17. Germline V gene sequence: CDR1 TSWWSYY, CDR2 QGS. This CDR3 comprises 21 residues. The CDR3 region has the DNA TGTGCTCTTGGGGCGTTTCCTACTCCTTCACTGGGGGATACGTACACCGATAAACTCATCTTT. This codes for CALGAFPTPSLGDTYTDKLIF.

This clone appeared a few times. This sequence joins TRDV1 and TRDJ1; 8 bases align to TRDD3. V was clipped by 0 bases and J by 0 bases; unmatched bases: 21. This CDR3 contains 22 residues. The V gene's germline CDR1 is TSWWSYY and CDR2 QGS. As DNA, the CDR3 is TGTGCTCTTGGGGAACTAGGAAGCCCTTTACCTACTGGGGGCCCTCACACCGATAAACTCATCTTT. It codes for CALGELGSPLPTGGPHTDKLIF.

Regarding this clone: The same CDR3 can be traced to other DNA sequences in this sample. The chain joins TRDV1 to TRDJ1; unclear D gene. The CDR3 has 17 residues. V lost 2 bases, J lost 1 base, and 17 bases lay in between. Germline V gene data show CDR1 as TSWWSYY and CDR2 as QGS. The CDR3 DNA is TGTGCTCTTGGGGAATGTGGGCCGACAGGCGTCACCGATAAACTCATCTTT. Protein: CALGECGPTGVTDKLIF.

The chain couples TRDV1 to TRDJ1; TRDD3 might be the D (5 bases). The ends were cut back, 3 bases at V and 3 bases at J, with 32 bases in the middle. Germline V gene data show CDR1 as TSWWSYY and CDR2 as QGS. This CDR3 contains 21 residues. This CDR3 reads CALGDRGSSTRTGFDSDKLIF. CDR3 DNA sequence: TGTGCTCTTGGGGACCGAGGATCCTCTACCCGTACTGGATTTGATTCCGATAAACTCATCTTT.

The V and J genes are TRDV1 and TRDJ1; D gene unclear. Germline V gives CDR1 TSWWSYY, CDR2 QGS. V was cut by 1 base and J by 0 bases, with 12 bases left in between. CDR3 length: 16 residues. The CDR3 region is CALGEHRLLYTDKLIF. CDR3 DNA sequence: TGTGCTCTTGGGGAACATCGGTTACTATACACCGATAAACTCATCTTT.

The chain recombines TRDV1 with TRDJ1; the D is unclear. The V gene's germline CDR1 is TSWWSYY and CDR2 QGS. The germline V and J ends were trimmed by 7 bases and 3 bases, with 21 bases remaining between them. This CDR3 comprises 16 residues. CDR3 protein: CALALAGGKVPDKLIF. CDR3 bases: TGTGCTCTTGCATTGGCGGGAGGAAAGGTACCCGATAAACTCATCTTT.

This clone occurred a few times. V gene TRDV1 combines with J gene TRDJ1; D might be TRDD3 (6 bases). Trimming took 0 bases from V and 2 from J, leaving 31 bases between them. Looked up from germline, CDR1 is TSWWSYY and CDR2 is QGS. CDR3 length: 22 residues. CDR3 sequence: CALGELFGRSARGTPWTDKLIF. The CDR3 DNA reads as TGTGCTCTTGGGGAACTGTTCGGTCGATCCGCCCGGGGGACCCCTTGGACCGATAAACTCATCTTT.